The TCR beta chain under discussion was sequenced for a study of low-dose radiotherapy and immunotherapy resistance in tumors. Priming of first-strand cDNA relied on TRAV- and TRBV-specific primers (covering alpha and beta chains). A roughly 22-cycle PCR with a constant-region primer and V-primer adapter amplified TCRs. TCRdb re-called the reads with MiXCR, one entry per CDR3 protein. Of 6,000 to 6,500 distinct CDR3 sequences in the sample, roughly 85% were seen once. In the RACIN dose-escalation trial, donors got nivolumab plus ipilimumab with aspirin, cyclophosphamide and radiotherapy. Germline V gene lookup returns CDR1 DFQATT and CDR2 SNEGSKA (reference sequence). V was clipped by 0 bases and J by 9 bases, with 21 bases between them. The CDR3 contains 15 residues.

The rearrangement links TRBV20-1 to TRBJ2-7; a possible D gene is TRBD2 (6 bases). This clonotype was sampled from a human donor with advanced metastatic prostate, ovarian, gallbladder or colorectal cancer (not recorded which). This table probably holds off-target reads from a library built for another chain. The CDR3 protein is CSARDPDGGTRGQYF. DNA for the CDR3: TGCAGTGCTAGAGATCCGGACGGAGGGACCAGAGGGCAGTACTTC.